These 4 T cell receptor beta chains originate from one sample sequenced in a study of spatial heterogeneity in lung cancer. Each CDR3 protein is one row after TCRdb ran MiXCR on the 5' RACE reads. The table lists about 52,000 distinct CDR3 sequences, around 7% of them singletons. Time point here: blood at routine non-recurrence follow-up after resection. Unsorted samples of tumor, nontumor lung or frozen PBMC had their whole RNA sequenced. This sample comprised PBMCs, obtained at follow-up. These receptors came from a female donor with early-stage non-small cell lung cancer.

The sample holds many counts of this clonotype. The chain is built from TRBV4-3 and TRBJ1-1, with D maybe TRBD1 (6 bases). The V gene's germline CDR1 is LGHNA and CDR2 YSLEER. V was shortened by 0 bases and J by 11 bases, with 16 bases between the two germline ends. CDR3 length: 14 residues. In DNA, the CDR3 is TGCGCCAGCAGCCAAGACCACAGGGCGGGGGAGGCTTTCTTT. Amino acid sequence: CASSQDHRAGEAFF.

This clonotype was found a few times. V gene TRBV7-9 combines with J gene TRBJ2-2; D remains ambiguous. V dropped 5 bases and J dropped 7 bases, with 11 bases sitting between them. This CDR3 is built from 13 residues. Germline loops: CDR1 SEHNR, CDR2 FQNEAQ (reference sequence). The CDR3 coding sequence is TGTGCCAGCAGCCCCGCGAGGATCGGGGAGCTGTTTTTT. As protein: CASSPARIGELFF.

This clonotype was seen many times. The chain recombines TRBV2 with TRBJ2-1; D gene uncertain. V was cut by 6 bases and J by 4 bases, with 10 bases left in between. In germline, CDR1 is SNHLY, CDR2 FYNNEI. This CDR3 is 13 amino acids long. The CDR3 reads CASSPGIYNEQFF. The CDR3 coding sequence is TGTGCCAGCAGCCCCGGCATTTACAATGAGCAGTTCTTC.

CDR3 sequence (DNA): TGTGCCAGCAGTTCGGGGGGGGTCTCTGAAGAGACCCAGTACTTC. Encoded protein: CASSSGGVSEETQYF. The chain has TRBV5-4 and TRBJ2-5, with TRBD2 identical over 8 bases. After removal of 5 bases from V and 3 bases from J, the junction contained 9 bases not matched to a gene. The CDR3 runs 15 residues. The V gene's germline CDR1 is SGHNT and CDR2 YYREEE (reference sequence).